The T cell receptor (beta chain) described here comes from a study of T cells in Graves' hyperthyroidism and ophthalmopathy (dated by TCRdb to about 2019). Broadly, across the study: Peripheral blood samples were taken at initial diagnosis, before any treatment was given. TCR V-J signatures able to tell the groups apart were searched for in a discovery cohort of 100 or so patients, of whom about 40 had Graves' ophthalmopathy and 55 to 60 had stable Graves' hyperthyroidism. Whether ophthalmopathy could be predicted prospectively was tested in an independent validation cohort made up of roughly 19 hyperthyroidism patients plus 17 patients who later progressed to ophthalmopathy. For training and testing, the 100 patients in the discovery cohort were randomly divided in a 7:3 ratio. Thyroid tissue and blood T-cell repertoires from roughly 6 Graves' hyperthyroidism patients were also compared in the study. Following sampling, methimazole starting at 30 mg daily was given to hyperthyroidism patients, and high-dose intravenous methylprednisolone was given to ophthalmopathy patients. The paper describes TCR Vbeta CDR3 sequencing of 130 to 150 peripheral blood samples, made up of about 41 ophthalmopathy patients, approximately 73 hyperthyroidism patients and 17 progressor patients.

The paper's findings and limits, for the study overall: No statistical method was used to fix the sample size in advance, and group allocation was not hidden from the investigators. Most expanded thyroid clonotypes (frequency above 0.001) were also detected in blood, a finding suggesting that blood repertoires may reflect thyroid immune responses. In validation, the model predicted progression to ophthalmopathy a median of roughly 6.5 months before onset, with about 70% sensitivity and about 72% specificity. A 13 V-J signature model separated ophthalmopathy from stable hyperthyroidism, with roughly 88% sensitivity and about 81% specificity in cross-validation and 80%/75% in testing.

This clonotype was counted only a few times. Its specific antigen is unknown. No base-level quality is on record; no much larger clone is a single base apart. The TCR beta CDR3 regions were amplified from RNA transcripts. For the first round of RT-PCR on the TCR CDR3, the HTBI primer set was used together with the Qiagen OneStep RT-PCR kit. Libraries were constructed in a second round of multiplex PCR, after which size selection and purification were carried out. Sequencing of the libraries was done on an Illumina HiSeq2000 using paired-end 100 bp reads. Under the source paper's analysis protocol: SOAPnuke was used to process the raw data, removing reads that contained adapters or uncalled bases, had a mean Phred below 15, or lacked an exact match to the constant primer or identifier. COPE v1.2.5 was used to merge high-quality paired reads, and clonotypes were defined as unique nucleotide sequences. Clonotypes were aligned to IMGT TRBV, TRBD and TRBJ reference segments using MiTCR v1.1. Only V-J combinations with frequency above 0.0001, covering 99% to 99.2% of repertoires, were analysed. A TCS score was defined as the ratio of F50 (clonal expansion) to E x V (chaos), with BLOSUM62-based TCRdist applied between CDR3 peptides within each V-J. Welch's t-statistics and random forest reduced around 510 V-J features to roughly 13, which were used in a naive Bayes classifier (R e1071). TCRdb ran its own pipeline on the public reads, namely fastp trimming at Q25 and MiXCR clone calling, and kept in-frame beta chains. Under each unique CDR3 protein, matching rows form one entry showing the most common genes and DNA. The V and J calls and clone size are TCRdb's, not the authors'. The sample table contains 600,000 to 750,000 distinct CDR3 sequences; only one count was recorded for around a sixth of them. Around 15% of the sample is held by the ten biggest clonotypes.

V trim: 3 bases; J trim: 10 bases; unmatched bases: 13. From a lookup of the germline V gene, CDR1 and CDR2 are SGHRS and YFSETQ. From the cysteine up to the phenylalanine, the CDR3 has a length of 15 residues. Only CDR3 DNA remains: 45 bases, in frame from the first base. Graves' hyperthyroidism was defined as stable when no progression to ophthalmopathy occurred over 18 months of follow-up. Hyperthyroidism patients were newly diagnosed, with disease duration under 2 months, and aged 18 to 65 years. The study excluded patients with uncontrolled infections, other autoimmune diseases, pregnancy or lactation. Diagnoses were based on clinical symptoms, serum thyroxine and TRAb, thyroid ultrasound and orbital computed tomography. PBMCs were isolated from around 10 ml of fresh peripheral blood by Ficoll-Paque density gradient centrifugation. Trizol reagent was used to extract total RNA, and RNA quality was then checked on an Agilent 2100 Bioanalyzer.

The specimen sequenced was blood. The source of this sequence is a man between 45 and 60 years old with Graves' hyperthyroidism. The chain links TRBV5-1 with TRBJ2-1; the central 7 bases match TRBD2. The CDR3 amino acid sequence is: CASSSGRGPTGEQFF. The sequenced DNA is TGCGCCAGCAGCTCTGGGAGGGGCCCCACCGGGGAGCAGTTCTTC.